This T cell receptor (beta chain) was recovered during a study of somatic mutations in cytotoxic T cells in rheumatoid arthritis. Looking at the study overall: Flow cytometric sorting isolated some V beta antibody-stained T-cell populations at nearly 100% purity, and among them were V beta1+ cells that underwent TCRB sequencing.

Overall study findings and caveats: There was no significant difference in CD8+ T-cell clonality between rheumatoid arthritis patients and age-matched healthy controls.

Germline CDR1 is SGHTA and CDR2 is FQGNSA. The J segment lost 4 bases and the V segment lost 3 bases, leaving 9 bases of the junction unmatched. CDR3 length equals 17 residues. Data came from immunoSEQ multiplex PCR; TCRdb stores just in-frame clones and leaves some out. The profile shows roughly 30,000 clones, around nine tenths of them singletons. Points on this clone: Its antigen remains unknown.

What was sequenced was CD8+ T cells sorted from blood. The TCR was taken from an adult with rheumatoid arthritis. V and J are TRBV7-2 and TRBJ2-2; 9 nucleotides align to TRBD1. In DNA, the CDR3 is TGTGCCAGCAGCTTGACCGGGACAGGGATGGGCACCGGGGAGCTGTTTTTT. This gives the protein CASSLTGTGMGTGELFF.